The 29 T cell receptor beta chains in this list originate from one sample, sequenced in a study of T cell repertoires in cytomegalovirus infection. TCRdb itself ran the reads through MiXCR, one entry per CDR3 protein. The sample records 500,000 or so distinct CDR3 sequences, about 15% being singletons. Sequencing used CD8+ T cells from PBMCs. All receptors come from a human donor in good health (CMV status not recorded). Some clones in this sample may be carry-over from other donors' samples.

The table lists this clonotype with many counts. The CDR3 here is CASSSTRGSSYEQYF. DNA of the CDR3: TGCGCCAGCAGCTCTACTAGGGGAAGCTCCTACGAGCAGTACTTC. This sequence joins TRBV4-1 and TRBJ2-7; either TRBD1 or TRBD2 may fit D (5 bases each). V was trimmed by 5 bases and J by 0 bases, leaving 14 bases between them. Per the germline V gene, CDR1 is MGHRA and CDR2 is YSYEKL. This CDR3 contains 15 residues.

This clonotype was observed a handful of times. V is TRBV28 and J is TRBJ2-3, with D perhaps matching TRBD2 (6 bases). V was shortened by 2 bases and J by 5 bases, with 14 bases between the two germline ends. Per the germline V gene, CDR1 is MDHEN and CDR2 is SYDVKM. The length of the CDR3 is 15 residues. Written as DNA, the CDR3 is TGTGCCAGCAGTTTAGGGTCGGGAGACGGAGATACGCAGTATTTT. Protein product: CASSLGSGDGDTQYF.

The chain couples TRBV5-1 to TRBJ2-3; the match to TRBD2 covers 7 bases. V lost 5 bases to trimming and J lost 3 bases; unmatched junction nucleotides: 9. The CDR3 has 15 amino acids. Germline assignment: CDR1 SGHRS and CDR2 YFSETQ. Here the CDR3 DNA reads TGCGCCAGCAGGACGGGCGGGAGTTCGACAGATACGCAGTATTTT. It translates to CASRTGGSSTDTQYF.

In its sample, this clonotype was seen many times. The rearrangement joins TRBV6-1 to TRBJ1-1, with a tentative D call TRBD1 (5 bases). This CDR3 has 14 amino acids. Germline values: CDR1 MNHNS, CDR2 SASEGT. Trimming took off 5 bases at V and 3 bases at J, with 13 bases between the two ends. CDR3 in amino acids: CASSPSRGYTEAFF. The CDR3, as DNA: TGTGCCAGCAGTCCCTCTCGGGGGTACACTGAAGCTTTCTTT.

This clonotype has a handful of counts. The V call is TRBV9, the J call TRBJ2-7, with 8 bases identical to TRBD1. The length of the CDR3 is 14 residues. CDR1 and CDR2 (germline): SGDLS, YYNGEE. The J segment lost 1 base and the V segment lost 3 bases, leaving 3 bases of the junction unmatched. The CDR3 reads CASSGTGPSYEQYF. The DNA of the CDR3 is TGTGCCAGCAGCGGGACAGGGCCGTCCTACGAGCAGTACTTC.

This clonotype has just a few counts. The V and J genes are TRBV15 and TRBJ1-4, with no clear D. V was pared by 5 bases and J by 8 bases, with 12 bases between. Per the germline V gene, CDR1 is LNHNV and CDR2 is YYDKDF (reference sequence). This CDR3 comprises 13 residues. The CDR3 reads CATSRTGEEKLFF. For the CDR3, the DNA is TGTGCCACCAGCCGCACCGGGGAAGAAAAACTGTTTTTT.

The sample holds a few counts of this clonotype. The chain is built from TRBV29-1 and TRBJ1-3; D call uncertain. Germline V gene data show CDR1 as SQVTM and CDR2 as ANQGSEA. The V gene lost 4 bases and the J gene lost 0 bases, with 4 bases spanning the gap. The CDR3 has 12 residues. CDR3 in amino acids: CSVANSGNTIYF. CDR3 bases: TGCAGCGTTGCCAACTCTGGAAACACCATATATTTT. Using reference TRBV29-1 and TRBJ1-3 for the parts outside the CDR3, the full variable domain is SAVISQKPSRDICQRGTSLTIQCQVDSQVTMMFWYRQQPGQSLTLIATANQGSEATYESGFVIDKFPISRPNLTFSTLTVSNMSPEDSSIYLCSVANSGNTIYFGEGSWLTVV.

There are a few counts of this clonotype. This chain uses TRBV15 with TRBJ1-2, with D unclear. Germline values: CDR1 LNHNV, CDR2 YYDKDF (reference sequence). The V gene lost 3 bases and the J gene lost 4 bases, with 12 bases spanning the gap. This CDR3 is 14 amino acids long. For the CDR3, the DNA is TGTGCCACCAGCAGGTCCCGTCGGGCCTATGGCTACACCTTC. This gives the protein CATSRSRRAYGYTF.

The rearrangement links TRBV4-1 to TRBJ1-6; D call uncertain. CDR1 is MGHRA, CDR2 YSYEKL, per germline. Trimming left V 0 bases short and J 10 bases short, with 16 bases between. CDR3 size: 16 residues. The chain's CDR3 is CASSQDISLEASPLHF. Here the CDR3 DNA reads TGCGCCAGCAGCCAAGATATATCCTTGGAAGCCTCACCCCTCCACTTT.

In this sample, this clonotype turned up a few times. The V and J genes are TRBV20-1 and TRBJ1-2, with D tentatively TRBD1 (5 bases). CDR1 and CDR2 from the germline V gene are DFQATT and SNEGSKA (reference sequence). CDR3 length: 14 residues. V shed 3 bases and J shed 4 bases, with 15 bases lying between them. DNA of the CDR3: TGCAGTGCTAGCTGGGGGTGGGGTCTCTATGGCTACACCTTC. It yields the protein CSASWGWGLYGYTF.

This clonotype was picked up one time. The chain links TRBV6-5 to TRBJ2-7; 8 bases agree with TRBD2. Germline assignment: CDR1 MNHEY and CDR2 SVGAGI. CDR3 length: 15 amino acids. Losses at the gene ends were 6 bases for V and 5 bases for J; bases not matched to a gene: 12. The CDR3, as DNA: TGTGCCAGCAGGAATACTATAGCGGGGCGGGACGAGCAGTACTTC. This gives the protein CASRNTIAGRDEQYF.

The chain is built from TRBV27 and TRBJ2-7, with a weak D call TRBD2 (5 bases). The CDR3 runs 14 residues. The V gene's germline CDR1 is MNHEY and CDR2 SMNVEV (reference sequence). Trimming shortened V by 7 bases and J by 1 base, and 14 bases separated the two germline ends. The chain's CDR3 is CASTTSISSYEQYF. CDR3 bases: TGTGCCAGCACTACTAGTATTTCTTCCTACGAGCAGTACTTC.

The chain recombines TRBV20-1 with TRBJ2-7; D might be TRBD1 (6 bases). The CDR3 is 14 residues long. Trimming removed 4 bases from V and 12 bases from J, with 25 bases in between. Germline CDR1 and CDR2: DFQATT and SNEGSKA (reference sequence). CDR3 sequence reads: CSAKPLDSDYETYF. CDR3 DNA: TGCAGTGCTAAGCCTTTGGACAGCGACTACGAGACGTACTTC.

The chain links TRBV15 to TRBJ2-7; a weak D match, TRBD2 (6 bases). Germline V gene sequence: CDR1 LNHNV, CDR2 YYDKDF (reference sequence). The V and J ends lost 0 bases and 5 bases respectively, with 17 bases between them. The CDR3 loop spans 16 amino acids. CDR3 nucleotide sequence: TGTGCCACCAGCAGAGAGGGGAGCGGGTGGGTGGACGAGCAGTACTTC. Encoded protein: CATSREGSGWVDEQYF. Together with reference TRBV15 and TRBJ2-7, the CDR3 gives the full variable domain: DAMVIQNPRYQVTQFGKPVTLSCSQTLNHNVMYWYQQKSSQAPKLLFHYYDKDFNNEADTPDNFQSRRPNTSFCFLDIRSPGLGDTAMYLCATSREGSGWVDEQYFGPGTRLTVT.

Ten or more counts support this clonotype. J is TRBJ1-1 and V is TRBV12-5; 8 bases line up with TRBD1. The CDR3 has 14 residues. V trimming: 5 bases; J trimming: 5 bases; junction bases outside the gene matches: 7. Germline V gene sequence: CDR1 LGHNT, CDR2 FRNRAP. The CDR3 spells CASGGQGGRTEAFF. CDR3 DNA: TGTGCTAGTGGTGGACAGGGTGGTCGGACTGAAGCTTTCTTT.

The V call is TRBV10-3, the J call TRBJ1-1, with 11 bases matching TRBD1. The CDR3 has 12 amino acids. V dropped 8 bases and J dropped 5; count of bases not matched to a gene: 1. Germline CDR1 is ENHRY and CDR2 is SYGVKD. CDR3 in DNA: TGTGCCATCGGACAGGGGGCGACTGAAGCTTTCTTT. Translated, it gives CAIGQGATEAFF.

This clonotype was detected ten times or more. The chain is built from TRBV6-1 and TRBJ2-1; 8 bases are a match to TRBD1. From germline, CDR1 is MNHNS and CDR2 SASEGT. Unmatched junction bases numbered 7, after V lost 7 bases and J lost 2 bases. CDR3 length equals 15 residues. The CDR3 DNA reads as TGTGCCAGCAAAAACAGGGGGACCACCTACAATGAGCAGTTCTTC. This translates into CASKNRGTTYNEQFF.

This chain joins TRBV14 and TRBJ2-1; TRBD2 aligns across 7 bases. Germline V gene sequence: CDR1 SGHDN, CDR2 FVKESK. The CDR3 sequence is 16 residues long. V shed 1 base, J shed 2 bases, and the junction held 5 bases outside the gene matches. CDR3 sequence (DNA): TGTGCCAGCAGCCAAGTCAGTAGCGGGCCCTACAATGAGCAGTTCTTC. The encoded protein is CASSQVSSGPYNEQFF.

This clonotype was observed at least ten times. The chain uses TRBV11-2 and TRBJ2-5; a possible D gene is TRBD2 (5 bases). The CDR3 covers 12 residues. Trimming took 7 bases from V and 5 from J, leaving 11 bases between them. Germline-derived CDR1 and CDR2 are SGHAT and FQNNGV. CDR3: CASNPPGETQYF. The CDR3 nucleotides read TGTGCCAGCAACCCCCCGGGGGAGACCCAGTACTTC.

This clonotype was seen a handful of times. This rearrangement joins TRBV19 to TRBJ1-1; D is perhaps TRBD1 (6 bases). The CDR3 is made up of 14 amino acids. V dropped 3 bases and J dropped 1 base, with 9 bases sitting between them. Germline values: CDR1 LNHDA, CDR2 SQIVND (reference sequence). DNA for the CDR3: TGTGCCAGTAGTATTACGGGACAGAACACTGAAGCTTTCTTT. Protein product: CASSITGQNTEAFF.

V is TRBV27 and J is TRBJ2-1; D is possibly TRBD1 or TRBD2 (5 bases each). V lost 5 bases to trimming and J lost 6 bases, with 11 bases between them. Looked up from germline, CDR1 is MNHEY and CDR2 is SMNVEV (reference sequence). The CDR3 loop spans 13 amino acids. The CDR3 sequence: CASSKGRINEQFF. CDR3 nucleotide sequence: TGTGCCAGCAGTAAGGGACGAATCAATGAGCAGTTCTTC.

With regard to this clonotype: A much larger clone sits a single nucleotide away, making a read error possible. V gene TRBV7-4 combines with J gene TRBJ2-3; TRBD2 agrees at 13 bases. The CDR3 covers 16 residues. The V gene's germline CDR1 is SGHVT and CDR2 SQSDAQ. Here the CDR3 DNA reads TGTGCCAGCAGCGGAGGACTAGCGGGAGTATCAGATACGAAGTATTTT. Translation gives CASSGGLAGVSDTKYF.

The V call is TRBV11-1, the J call TRBJ2-1; perhaps TRBD2 as D (5 bases). The CDR3 totals 15 residues. Trimming pared 0 bases from V and 4 bases from J, leaving 10 bases between. Looked up from germline, CDR1 is SGHAT and CDR2 is FQDESV (reference sequence). Here the CDR3 reads CASSLAGESYNEQFF. CDR3 coding DNA: TGTGCCAGCAGCTTAGCGGGAGAAAGTTACAATGAGCAGTTCTTC.

This chain uses TRBV13 with TRBJ2-7; 9 bases fit TRBD1. V was pared by 5 bases and J by 6 bases, with 11 bases of the junction left unmatched. There are 15 residues in the CDR3. Germline assignment: CDR1 PRHDT and CDR2 FYEKMQ (reference sequence). The CDR3 is CASSAPPGTGSEQYF. CDR3 nucleotides: TGTGCCAGCAGCGCCCCTCCGGGGACAGGGAGCGAGCAGTACTTC.

The chain combines TRBV9 with TRBJ2-5, with a tentative D call TRBD1 (6 bases). V was clipped by 0 bases and J by 3 bases, with 12 bases between them. Germline V gene lookup returns CDR1 SGDLS and CDR2 YYNGEE. CDR3 length: 15 amino acids. CDR3 sequence: CASSVEGVGKETQYF. CDR3 in DNA: TGTGCCAGCAGCGTAGAGGGGGTAGGGAAAGAGACCCAGTACTTC.

This clonotype was observed a few times. The chain joins TRBV7-3 to TRBJ2-5, with 7 positions matching TRBD1. The V gene end was trimmed by 2 bases and the J gene end by 4 bases; junction bases not matched to a gene: 7. The germline V gene encodes CDR1 SGHTA and CDR2 FQGTGA. The CDR3 spans 15 residues. This CDR3 is CASSLGGSGGETQYF. CDR3 sequence (DNA): TGTGCCAGCAGCTTAGGCGGGTCAGGGGGAGAGACCCAGTACTTC.

This clonotype was counted only a few times. This chain connects TRBV29-1 to TRBJ2-5, with D perhaps TRBD2 (6 bases). This CDR3 has 16 amino acids. The V end lost 7 bases, the J end lost 1 base, and 22 bases lay between the germline ends. Germline lookup yields CDR1 SQVTM and CDR2 ANQGSEA. In DNA, the CDR3 is TGCAGCGGCTGGGCCCCTGGGACTTCCTCCCAAGAGACCCAGTACTTC. This translates into CSGWAPGTSSQETQYF.

This clonotype was recorded a few times. The chain has TRBV27 and TRBJ2-2; D may be TRBD1 (6 bases). Per the germline V gene, CDR1 is MNHEY and CDR2 is SMNVEV (reference sequence). CDR3 size: 14 residues. Trimming removed 0 bases at V and 4 bases at J, with 6 bases between. CDR3 sequence (DNA): TGTGCCAGCAGTTTATCGGGGGCCACCGGGGAGCTGTTTTTT. Protein sequence: CASSLSGATGELFF.

Only a few counts were recorded for this clonotype. This chain uses TRBV20-1 with TRBJ2-1, with 8 bases lining up with TRBD2. There are 16 residues in the CDR3. Trimming removed 3 bases from V and 1 base from J; junction bases left unmatched: 8. Germline CDR1 DFQATT, CDR2 SNEGSKA (reference sequence). CDR3 protein: CSASRSAGGSYNEQFF. The CDR3 DNA reads TGCAGTGCTAGTAGATCGGCGGGGGGTTCCTACAATGAGCAGTTCTTC.